This TCR beta chain was sequenced during a study of T cells in localized non-small cell lung cancer. Study-wide results and caveats: Sequencing involved a lone tumor region, leaving heterogeneity possible. Those with higher blood T cell density had longer overall survival. There were a median around 59 of the top 100 tumor clones appearing in adjacent lung. Uninvolved neighboring lung showed the greatest T cell clonality, exceeding tumor.

Of note for this clone: Its target is unknown.

Here immunoSEQ multiplex PCR was the method, and the copy in TCRdb shows in-frame clones only, minus some. The table has approximately 28,000 clones, 70% to 90% seen once; the top ten hold over 13%. J was trimmed by 4 bases and V by 3 bases; bases with no gene match: 6. Germline V gene data show CDR1 as SGHTA and CDR2 as FQGNSA. The length of the CDR3 is 15 residues. This specimen was peripheral blood, taken before any cancer treatment. This chain joins TRBV7-2 and TRBJ2-5; the match to TRBD2 covers 9 bases. The origin of this receptor is a female donor older than 55 with stage II squamous cell lung carcinoma. This chain's CDR3 is CASSFSSGRRETQYF. CDR3 coding DNA: TGTGCCAGCAGCTTTTCAAGCGGGAGGCGAGAGACCCAGTACTTC.